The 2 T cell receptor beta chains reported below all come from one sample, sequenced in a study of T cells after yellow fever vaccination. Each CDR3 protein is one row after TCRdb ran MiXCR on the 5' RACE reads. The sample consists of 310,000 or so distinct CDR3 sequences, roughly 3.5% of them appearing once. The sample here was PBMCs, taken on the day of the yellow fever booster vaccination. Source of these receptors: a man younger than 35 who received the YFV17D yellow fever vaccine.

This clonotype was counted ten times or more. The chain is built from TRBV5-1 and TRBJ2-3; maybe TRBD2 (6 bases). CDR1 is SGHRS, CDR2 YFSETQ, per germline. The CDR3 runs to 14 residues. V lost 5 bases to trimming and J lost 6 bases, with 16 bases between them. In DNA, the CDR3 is TGCGCCAGCAGATCCCGGGGAGGCGGGGATACGCAGTATTTT. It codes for CASRSRGGGDTQYF.

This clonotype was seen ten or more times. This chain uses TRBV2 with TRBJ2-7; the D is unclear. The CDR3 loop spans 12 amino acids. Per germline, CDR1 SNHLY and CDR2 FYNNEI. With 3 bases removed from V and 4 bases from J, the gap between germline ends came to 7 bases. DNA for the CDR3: TGTGCCAGCAGTGAGGATGGATACGAGCAGTACGTC. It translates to CASSEDGYEQYV.